This TCR beta chain was documented in a study of PD-1 and CTLA-4 blockade in melanoma. Profiled with immunoSEQ multiplex PCR; TCRdb holds only in-frame clones, not every one. This table holds tens of thousands of clones, around 93% found once. Germline loops: CDR1 KGHSH, CDR2 LQKENI. V gave up 1 base and J gave up 5 bases, with 14 bases separating them. The CDR3 is 15 amino acids. The sequenced sample was CD8+ T cells from peripheral blood, obtained from a patient given anti-PD-1 treatment. This clonotype was obtained from a human donor with melanoma. This chain joins TRBV18 and TRBJ2-5; D possibly corresponds to TRBD2 (6 bases). This chain's CDR3 is CASSPLGQGGETQYF. The CDR3 coding sequence is TGTGCCAGCTCACCACTGGGCCAAGGAGGGGAGACCCAGTACTTC.